This T cell receptor (beta chain) derives from a study of blood T cell repertoires in COVID-19 (dated by TCRdb to between 2020 and 2021). With regard to the full study: The collaborator samples originated in the United States, Italy and Spain and spanned the acute and convalescent phases of COVID-19. Where HLA class I and class II types were available, the types were taken from metadata supplied by the sample provider, not from assay-based typing. The material from the prospective study consisted of cDNA or gDNA derived from T cells, B-cell-depleted T cells, or PBMCs. Deeply sampled blood TCRbeta repertoires from subjects exposed to, actively infected with, or recovered from COVID-19 were included in the dataset. Samples came from the ongoing ImmuneRACE study (first 160 participants) plus 1,254 subjects from 6 global collaborators. The repertoires were released in a freely available public database meant as a resource for research on the immune response to SARS-CoV-2. Sample metadata almost always included a de-identified subject ID, COVID-19 status, age in years and sex.

The full study reports these points: The amount of clinical and demographic metadata varied by source and participant and was provided uncurated.

Points on this clone: Its antigen has not been determined. No base quality information exists; no much larger clone differs at one position.

TCRbeta CDR3 regions were amplified from genomic DNA using the immunoSEQ Assay, a bias-controlled multiplex PCR. The original methods were these. The number of nucleated cells in each sample was estimated from the amplification of reference gene primers within the assay. Sequence reads were collapsed and filtered to measure the absolute abundance of every unique TCRbeta CDR3 rearrangement. For each sample, productive Simpson clonality was calculated as the square root of Simpson's diversity index over productive rearrangements. Held by TCRdb, this immuneACCESS table contains in-frame sequences only and omits some clones. Under half of the omission traces to an unresolved V gene where checked; the cause of the rest is unknown. D and trimming were read from the DNA, whereas the V and J calls and clone size are those reported in that table. For this sample there are nearly 70,000 clones; around 88% appear just once. Jointly, the top ten make up around 6% of the sample.

The collaborating institutions used their own protocols to collect whole blood in K2EDTA tubes. For TCRbeta analysis, collaborators shipped samples as frozen whole blood, isolated PBMCs, or DNA extracted from either of those sample types. The sequencing input was peripheral blood. The TCR originated in a woman in her 70s with acute or convalescent COVID-19.

The bases are TGCGCCAGCAGCGTAAACGGAGGGCAGTCCTATGGCTACACCTTC. Its product reads: CASSVNGGQSYGYTF. Recombination connected TRBV5-1 to TRBJ1-2, with the D gene not confidently named. The CDR3, cysteine through phenylalanine, is 15 amino acids long. The only DNA kept is the CDR3, 45 bases in frame from the first base. V gives up 4 bases and J gives up 4 bases, and the segment between their germline ends measures 17 bases. Sequences SGHRS (CDR1) and YFSETQ (CDR2) are obtained from the germline V gene.